This entry describes one TCR beta chain. Its antigen is currently unknown. These data come from a study of Ad26.COV2.S vaccination and SARS-CoV-2 variants. Assay used: immunoSEQ multiplex PCR; TCRdb lists only in-frame clones, some missing. The table lists about 350,000 clones, around 92% of them singletons, with 3.9% in the top ten. Findings and limits, study-wide: Using TCR breadth and depth analyses may have led to underestimated total T cell responses. It was vaccine recipients, not placebo recipients, who had the higher spike-specific TCR breadth. Reports say spike-specific CD8+ and CD4+ T cell responses covered substantial breadth after vaccination.

Germline V gives CDR1 MNHEY, CDR2 SMNVEV (reference sequence). Trimming stripped 4 bases from V and 0 bases from J, with 10 bases between. This CDR3 region has 15 residues. V gene TRBV27 combines with J gene TRBJ1-5; D is ambiguous. This TCR was recovered from a human donor who had recovered from COVID-19. Sequencing used peripheral blood, obtained after recovery from COVID-19. CDR3 nucleotides: TGTGCCAGCAGTTCAGCGTCAAGTAGCAATCAGCCCCAGCATTTT. Encoded protein: CASSSASSSNQPQHF.